This T cell receptor (beta chain) was captured in a study of PD-1 blockade in classical Hodgkin lymphoma. Study findings and constraints: Newly diagnosed patients had baseline TCR diversity that was reportedly lower than that of healthy donors. Still unresolved is the cause of the repertoire differences, which may be disease activity or prior therapy. By cycle point C4D1, TCR diversity had risen significantly in CD4+ cells (but not CD8+ cells). The diversity seen at baseline in complete responders resembled that of newly diagnosed patients.

The method was immunoSEQ multiplex PCR; TCRdb's version includes in-frame clones alone and lacks a portion of them. The sample yields roughly 50,000 clones, 80% seen once. CDR1 and CDR2 (germline): MNHEY, SVGAGI. The CDR3 runs 13 residues. V shed 6 bases and J shed 8 bases, with 13 bases lying between them. Points on this clone: Antigen unknown.

All patients relapsed after autologous stem cell transplantation, and brentuximab vedotin exposure varied. The J gene is TRBJ1-4, the V gene TRBV6-5; D ambiguous. Material: peripheral blood mononuclear cells (PBMCs), obtained before the second cycle of nivolumab. The sequence was collected from a human donor with classical Hodgkin lymphoma. In DNA form, the CDR3 reads TGTGCCAGCAGACCCGGGCAGCACGAAAAACTGTTTTTT. It encodes CASRPGQHEKLFF.